This T cell receptor (beta chain) was captured in a study of CD8+CD57+ T cells in acquired aplastic anemia. Study summary: Yields of DNA that came from sorted CD4+ and CD8+ cells averaged roughly 3.2 ug. Healthy donors had, on average, about 10.8 million reads for their CD4+ cells.

Genomic DNA templated the TCR beta VDJ and CDR3 profiling. Via MiXCR, TCRdb re-called the reads, giving one row per CDR3 protein. The sample lists about 220,000 distinct CDR3 sequences, roughly 35% occurring once. This clonotype was detected ten times or more. Its antigen is still unknown. Whole-study results and caveats: Researchers report that around 31 CD8+ CDR3 sequences appeared in both patients and controls. CD8+ Simpson's diversity did not differ significantly between patients and controls.

CDR1 DFQATT and CDR2 SNEGSKA come from the germline V gene (reference sequence). The germline V and J ends were trimmed by 3 bases and 2 bases, with 10 bases remaining between them. CDR3 length: 13 amino acids. This sequence was found in a human donor in good health, serving as a control. The specimen sequenced was sorted CD4+, CD8+, or CD8+CD57+ T cells (not recorded which) from PBMCs. This chain uses TRBV20-1 with TRBJ1-2, with unresolved D. Here the CDR3 DNA reads TGCAGTGCTAGTAAGTCAGGCAACTATGGCTACACCTTC. Translated: CSASKSGNYGYTF.